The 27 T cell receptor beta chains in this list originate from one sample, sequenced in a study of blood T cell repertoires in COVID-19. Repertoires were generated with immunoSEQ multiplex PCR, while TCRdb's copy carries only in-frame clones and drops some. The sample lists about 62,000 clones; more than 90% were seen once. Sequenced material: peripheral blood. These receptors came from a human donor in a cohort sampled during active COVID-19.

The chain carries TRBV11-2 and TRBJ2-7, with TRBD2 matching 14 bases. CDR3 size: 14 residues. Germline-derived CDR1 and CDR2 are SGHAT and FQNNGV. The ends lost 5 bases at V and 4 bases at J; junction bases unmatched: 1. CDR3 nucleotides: TGTGCCAGCAGCGGACTAGCGGGAGGATACGAGCAGTACTTC. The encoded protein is CASSGLAGGYEQYF.

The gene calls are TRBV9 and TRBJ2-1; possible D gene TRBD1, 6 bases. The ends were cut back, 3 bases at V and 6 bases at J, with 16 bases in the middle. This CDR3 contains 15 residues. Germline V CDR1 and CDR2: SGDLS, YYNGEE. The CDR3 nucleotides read TGTGCCAGCAGCGGAGGACAGTCTCCCGCCAATGAGCAGTTCTTC. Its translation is CASSGGQSPANEQFF.

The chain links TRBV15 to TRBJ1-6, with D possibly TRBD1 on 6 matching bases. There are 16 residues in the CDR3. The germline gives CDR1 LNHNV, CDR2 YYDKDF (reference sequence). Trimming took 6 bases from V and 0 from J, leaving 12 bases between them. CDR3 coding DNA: TGTGCCACCAGGGGGGCAGGTAGCTCCTATAATTCACCCCTCCACTTT. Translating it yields CATRGAGSSYNSPLHF.

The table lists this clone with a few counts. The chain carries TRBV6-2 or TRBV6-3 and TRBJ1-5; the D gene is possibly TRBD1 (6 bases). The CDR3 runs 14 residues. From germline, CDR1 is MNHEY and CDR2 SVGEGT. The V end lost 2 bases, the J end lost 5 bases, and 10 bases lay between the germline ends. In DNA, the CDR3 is TGTGCCAGCAGTTACGGGCAGGGGTATCAGCCCCAGCATTTT. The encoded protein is CASSYGQGYQPQHF.

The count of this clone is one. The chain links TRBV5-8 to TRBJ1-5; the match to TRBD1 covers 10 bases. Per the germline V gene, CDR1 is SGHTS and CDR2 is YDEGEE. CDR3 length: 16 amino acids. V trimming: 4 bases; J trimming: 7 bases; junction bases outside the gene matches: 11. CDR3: CASSLRGTGVWQPQHF. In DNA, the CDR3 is TGTGCCAGCAGCCTGAGGGGGACAGGGGTTTGGCAGCCCCAGCATTTT. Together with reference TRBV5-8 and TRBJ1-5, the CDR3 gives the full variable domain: EAGVTQSPTHLIKTRGQQATLRCSPISGHTSVYWYQQALGLGLQFLLWYDEGEERNRGNFPPRFSGRQFPNYSSELNVNALELEDSALYLCASSLRGTGVWQPQHFGDGTRLSIL.

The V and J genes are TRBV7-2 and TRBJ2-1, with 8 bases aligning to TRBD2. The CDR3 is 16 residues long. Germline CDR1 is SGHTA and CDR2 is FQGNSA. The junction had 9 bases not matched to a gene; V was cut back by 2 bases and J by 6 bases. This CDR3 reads CASSLRAGAILNEQFF. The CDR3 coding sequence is TGTGCCAGCAGCTTACGAGCGGGAGCGATCCTCAATGAGCAGTTCTTC.

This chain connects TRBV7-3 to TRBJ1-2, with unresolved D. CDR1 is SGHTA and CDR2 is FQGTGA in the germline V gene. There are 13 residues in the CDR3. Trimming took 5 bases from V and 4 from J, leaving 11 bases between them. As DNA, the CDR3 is TGTGCCAGCAGCCCCAGTCCGGGCTATGGCTACACCTTC. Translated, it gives CASSPSPGYGYTF.

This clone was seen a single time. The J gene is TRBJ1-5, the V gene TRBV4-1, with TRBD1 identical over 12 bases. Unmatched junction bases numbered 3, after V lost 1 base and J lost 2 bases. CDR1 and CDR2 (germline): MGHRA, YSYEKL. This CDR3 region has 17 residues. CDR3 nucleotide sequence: TGCGCCAGCAGCCAAGTTGGGACAGGGGGCCGCAATCAGCCCCAGCATTTT. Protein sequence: CASSQVGTGGRNQPQHF.

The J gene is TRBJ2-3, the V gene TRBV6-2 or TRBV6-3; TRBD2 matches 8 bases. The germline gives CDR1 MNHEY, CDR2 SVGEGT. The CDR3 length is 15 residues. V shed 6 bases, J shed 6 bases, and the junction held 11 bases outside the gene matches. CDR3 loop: CASSEAGVPRDTQYF. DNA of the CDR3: TGTGCCAGCAGCGAAGCGGGGGTCCCAAGGGATACGCAGTATTTT.

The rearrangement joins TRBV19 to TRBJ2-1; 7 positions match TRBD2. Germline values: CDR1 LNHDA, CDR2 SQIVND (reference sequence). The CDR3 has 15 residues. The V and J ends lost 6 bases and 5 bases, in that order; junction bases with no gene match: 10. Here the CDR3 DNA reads TGTGCCAGTAGCCCCCTCAGCGGGACCAACAATGAGCAGTTCTTC. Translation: CASSPLSGTNNEQFF.

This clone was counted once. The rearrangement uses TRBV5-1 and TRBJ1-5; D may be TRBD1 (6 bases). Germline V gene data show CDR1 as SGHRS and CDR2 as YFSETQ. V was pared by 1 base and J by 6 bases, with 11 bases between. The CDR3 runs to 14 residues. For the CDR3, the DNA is TGCGCCAGCAGCTTGTCAGGGGTGGGTCAGCCCCAGCATTTT. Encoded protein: CASSLSGVGQPQHF.

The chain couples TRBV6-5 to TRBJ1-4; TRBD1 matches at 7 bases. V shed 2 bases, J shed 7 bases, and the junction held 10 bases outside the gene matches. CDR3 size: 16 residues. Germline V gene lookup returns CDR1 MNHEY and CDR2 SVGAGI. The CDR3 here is CASSYRDSKRGEKLFF. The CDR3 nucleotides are TGTGCCAGCAGTTACCGGGACAGCAAGCGAGGTGAAAAACTGTTTTTT.

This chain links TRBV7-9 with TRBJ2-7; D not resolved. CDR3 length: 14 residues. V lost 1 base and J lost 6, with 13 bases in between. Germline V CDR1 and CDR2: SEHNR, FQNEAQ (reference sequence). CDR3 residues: CASSLDGLPGEQYF. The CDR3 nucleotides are TGTGCCAGCAGCTTAGATGGCCTCCCGGGCGAGCAGTACTTC.

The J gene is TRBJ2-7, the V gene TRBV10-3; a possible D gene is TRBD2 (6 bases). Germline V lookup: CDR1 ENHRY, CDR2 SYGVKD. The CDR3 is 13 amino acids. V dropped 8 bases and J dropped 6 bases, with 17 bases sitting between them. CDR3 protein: CAIGGGGFSEQYF. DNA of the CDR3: TGTGCCATCGGGGGAGGCGGGTTCTCCGAGCAGTACTTC.

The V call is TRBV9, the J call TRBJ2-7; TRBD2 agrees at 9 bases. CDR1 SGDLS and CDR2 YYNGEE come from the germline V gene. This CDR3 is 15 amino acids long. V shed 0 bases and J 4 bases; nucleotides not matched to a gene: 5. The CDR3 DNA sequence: TGTGCCAGCAGCGTAGGGCTAGCGGGGAGATACGAGCAGTACTTC. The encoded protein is CASSVGLAGRYEQYF.

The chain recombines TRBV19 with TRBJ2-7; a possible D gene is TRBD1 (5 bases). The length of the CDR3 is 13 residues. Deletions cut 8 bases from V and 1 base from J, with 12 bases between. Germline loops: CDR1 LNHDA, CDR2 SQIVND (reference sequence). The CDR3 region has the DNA TGTGCCAGTCAAGCCAGGGAATCCTACGAGCAGTACTTC. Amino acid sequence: CASQARESYEQYF.

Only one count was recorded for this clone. The CDR3 DNA reads as TGTGCCAGCAGCCAGGACATGGTCTCTGGAAACACCATATATTTT. Protein product: CASSQDMVSGNTIYF. This chain connects TRBV5-6 to TRBJ1-3, with D possibly TRBD1 on 5 matching bases. The germline V and J ends were trimmed by 4 bases and 0 bases, with 11 bases remaining between them. CDR1 is SGHDT, CDR2 YYEEEE, per germline. The CDR3 is 15 residues long.

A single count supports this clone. The CDR3 sequence: CASSQGPYNEQFF. The CDR3 bases are TGTGCCAGCAGTCAGGGCCCCTACAATGAGCAGTTCTTC. The chain has TRBV27 and TRBJ2-1; weak D call: TRBD1 (5 bases). This CDR3 spans 13 amino acids. Germline CDR1 and CDR2: MNHEY and SMNVEV (reference sequence). Trimming left V 5 bases short and J 2 bases short, with 7 bases between.

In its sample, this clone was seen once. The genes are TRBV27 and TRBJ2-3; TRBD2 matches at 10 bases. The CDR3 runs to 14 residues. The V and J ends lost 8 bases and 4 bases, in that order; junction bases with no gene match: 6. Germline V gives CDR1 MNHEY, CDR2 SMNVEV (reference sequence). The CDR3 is CASRRSGGADTQYF. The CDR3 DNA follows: TGTGCCAGCCGTCGGAGCGGGGGGGCAGATACGCAGTATTTT.

The CDR3 spells CASRNRGSSYNSPLHF. The DNA for the CDR3 is TGTGCCAGCAGAAACAGGGGGAGCTCCTATAATTCACCCCTCCACTTT. This chain uses TRBV28 with TRBJ1-6; 8 nucleotides match TRBD1. The CDR3 extends over 16 amino acids. V lost 6 bases to trimming and J lost 0 bases; unmatched junction nucleotides: 4. The germline V gene has CDR1 MDHEN and CDR2 SYDVKM.

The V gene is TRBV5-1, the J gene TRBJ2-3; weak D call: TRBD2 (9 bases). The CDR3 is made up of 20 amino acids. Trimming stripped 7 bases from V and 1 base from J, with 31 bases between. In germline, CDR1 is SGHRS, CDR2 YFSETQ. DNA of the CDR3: TGCGCCAGCCAACCGGGACAGGAGTTTATAGCGGGAGTTCGCACAGATACGCAGTATTTT. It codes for CASQPGQEFIAGVRTDTQYF.

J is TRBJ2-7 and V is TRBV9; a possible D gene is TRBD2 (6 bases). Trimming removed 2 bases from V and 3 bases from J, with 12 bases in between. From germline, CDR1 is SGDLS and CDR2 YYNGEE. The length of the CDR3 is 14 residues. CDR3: CASSVGTRNYEQYF. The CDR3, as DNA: TGTGCCAGCAGCGTTGGGACTCGTAACTACGAGCAGTACTTC.

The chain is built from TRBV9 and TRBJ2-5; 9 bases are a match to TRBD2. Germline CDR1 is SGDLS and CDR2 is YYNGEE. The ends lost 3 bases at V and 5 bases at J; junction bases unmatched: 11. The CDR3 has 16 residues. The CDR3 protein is CASSDLARGGPETQYF. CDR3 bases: TGTGCCAGCAGCGACCTAGCGCGGGGGGGCCCTGAGACCCAGTACTTC.

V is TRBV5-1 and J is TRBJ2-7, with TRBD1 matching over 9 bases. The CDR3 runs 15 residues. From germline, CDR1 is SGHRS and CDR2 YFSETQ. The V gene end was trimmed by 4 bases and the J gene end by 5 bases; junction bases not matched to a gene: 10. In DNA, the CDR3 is TGCGCCAGCAGCCCCACCGACAGGGGGGTTAACGAGCAGTACTTC. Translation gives CASSPTDRGVNEQYF.

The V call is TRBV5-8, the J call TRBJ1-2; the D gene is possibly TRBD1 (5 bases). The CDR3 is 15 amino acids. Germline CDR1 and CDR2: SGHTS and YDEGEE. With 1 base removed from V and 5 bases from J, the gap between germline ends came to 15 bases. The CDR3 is CASSLRQSGRYGYTF. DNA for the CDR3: TGTGCCAGCAGCTTGAGACAGAGTGGTCGGTATGGCTACACCTTC.

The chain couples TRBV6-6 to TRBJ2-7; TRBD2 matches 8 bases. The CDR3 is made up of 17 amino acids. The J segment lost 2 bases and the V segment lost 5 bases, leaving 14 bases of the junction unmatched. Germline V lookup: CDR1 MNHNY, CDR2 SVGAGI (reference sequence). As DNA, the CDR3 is TGTGCCAGCAGTCATACTCCTCCTCGGCGGGGGGCCTACGAGCAGTACTTC. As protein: CASSHTPPRRGAYEQYF.

The chain's CDR3 is CASSVAQGVDTQYF. Here the CDR3 DNA reads TGTGCCAGCAGCGTAGCCCAGGGGGTAGATACGCAGTATTTT. The chain couples TRBV9 to TRBJ2-3, with TRBD1 identical over 7 bases. Germline trimming cut 0 bases from V and 5 bases from J; bases unmatched to any gene: 3. Germline CDR1 and CDR2: SGDLS and YYNGEE. This CDR3 region has 14 residues.